This record concerns one TCR beta chain sequence. This clonotype came up many times. Its cognate antigen has yet to be identified. No qualities accompany the bases; no much larger clone lies one base away. Library method: RT-PCR. Reads for this sample came from an Illumina HiSeq 2500. The public reads were quality trimmed at Q25 with fastp and then assembled into clones with MiXCR by TCRdb, keeping productive beta chains. A single entry per CDR3 protein holds the most common genes and DNA from its merged rows. The sample table holds approximately 500,000 distinct CDR3 sequences, of which around 21% were seen once. Of the sample, around 2.8% falls within the top ten clones. Measured from the cysteine to the phenylalanine, the CDR3 is 13 residues long. The sequence is cut down to CDR3 DNA, 39 bases in frame from base 1. The germline V gene sets CDR1 to SGHRS and CDR2 to YFSETQ. The V and J ends are trimmed by 4 bases and 1 base, leaving 9 bases between them.

The entry originates in a study of response to subunit inactivated influenza vaccine (dated by TCRdb to 2016 to 2019). Looking at the study overall: Deep quantitative profiling of the T cell receptor repertoire was used in the study to follow responses to a trivalent subunit inactivated influenza vaccine. What the research found in general, with its limitations: The authors suggested that each seasonal influenza vaccination may recruit only a limited number of new T cells.

This same sample was also taken into another study, of T cells expressing NK-cell markers. The second paper further reports: 5'RACE template switching, by which a universal primer site and unique molecular identifiers were added, was used to make TCR beta cDNA libraries. Three sorted T-cell subsets (CD3+CD56+NKG2C+, CD3+CD56+NKG2C- and CD3+CD56-NKG2C+) from 7 to 9 donors had their TCR beta-chain repertoires profiled. Of the eight sequenced donors, seven were found to be HCMV-seropositive and one was found to be HCMV-seronegative. To restrict sorting to alphabetaTCR-expressing T cells, an anti-gammadeltaTCR antibody was added in several experiments. For over five donors, the dominant CD3+CD56+NKG2C+ clonotypes were among the top 10 CD8+ clonotypes and accounted for roughly 1.0-7.5% of CD8+ T cells. Those dominant clonotypes were again the most abundant among CD3+CD56-NKG2C+ cells in a handful of donors, at about 25-60.1%. It remained unclear whether the expanded NKG2C-expressing T cell clones were specific for HCMV antigens. The study sequenced eight donors, all healthy volunteers chosen at random: three men and five women. HCMV-specific IgG was detected in serum with a commercial ELISA kit to determine HCMV serostatus. Peripheral blood mononuclear cells were isolated from blood by Ficoll density gradient centrifugation. CD4+ and CD8+ T cells were isolated from PBMC by magnetic immunoseparation with Miltenyi isolation kits. cDNA synthesis was primed from the TCR beta constant segment, followed by two successive PCR amplification steps. Libraries were sequenced as 2 x 150 bp reads on Illumina HiSeq 2000/2500, MiSeq or NextSeq. Reads were demultiplexed and grouped by UMI with MIGEC, and clonotypes were assembled and quantified with MiTCR. To exclude erroneous sequences, any TCR cDNA sequence not supported by at least two reads was discarded. The tcR package was used for downstream repertoire analysis, and clonotypes were matched between fractions using CDR3 nucleotide sequence together with V segment. VDJmatch was used to annotate antigen specificity against VDJdb, with one amino acid substitution in CDR3 allowed.

Sequenced material: CD4+ T cells sorted from PBMCs, taken roughly 12 days after vaccination. The chain is encoded by TRBV5-1 joined to TRBJ2-7; the D gene is perhaps TRBD1, on 5 matching bases. The sequence came from a man in his fifties who received an inactivated influenza vaccine. Donor details come from another sample of the same person, matched by shared clones. For the CDR3, the sequence is CASSPDMSYEQYF. The DNA sequence is as follows: TGCGCCAGCAGCCCGGACATGTCCTACGAGCAGTACTTC. With the rest looked up from the reference TRBV5-1 and TRBJ2-7 genes rather than sequenced, the full variable domain is KAGVTQTPRYLIKTRGQQVTLSCSPISGHRSVSWYQQTPGQGLQFLFEYFSETQRNKGNFPGRFSGRQFSNSRSEMNVSTLELGDSALYLCASSPDMSYEQYFGPGTRLTVT.